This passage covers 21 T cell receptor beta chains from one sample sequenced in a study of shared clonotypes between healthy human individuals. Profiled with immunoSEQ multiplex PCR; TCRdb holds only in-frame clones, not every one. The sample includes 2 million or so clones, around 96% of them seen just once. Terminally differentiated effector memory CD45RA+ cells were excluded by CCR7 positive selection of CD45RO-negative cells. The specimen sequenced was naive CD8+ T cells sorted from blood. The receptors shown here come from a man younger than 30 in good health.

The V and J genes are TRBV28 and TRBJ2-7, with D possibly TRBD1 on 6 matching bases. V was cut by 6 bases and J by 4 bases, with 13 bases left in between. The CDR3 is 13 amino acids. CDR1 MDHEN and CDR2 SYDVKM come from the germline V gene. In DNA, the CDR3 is TGTGCCAGCAGGCTGGGACACCCATACGAGCAGTACTTC. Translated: CASRLGHPYEQYF.

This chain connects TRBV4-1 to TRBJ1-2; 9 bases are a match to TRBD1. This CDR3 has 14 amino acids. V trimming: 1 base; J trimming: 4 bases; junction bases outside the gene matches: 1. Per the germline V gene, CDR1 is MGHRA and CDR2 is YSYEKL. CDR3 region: CASSQAGQGYGYTF. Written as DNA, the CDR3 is TGCGCCAGCAGCCAAGCGGGACAGGGCTATGGCTACACCTTC.

The CDR3 DNA is TGTGCCAGCGGGTCTTCCTTGGGAGGTACGCAGTATTTT. The encoded protein is CASGSSLGGTQYF. V gene TRBV2 combines with J gene TRBJ2-3; a possible D gene is TRBD2 (6 bases). This CDR3 region has 13 residues. The germline V gene has CDR1 SNHLY and CDR2 FYNNEI. Trimming removed 8 bases at V and 8 bases at J, with 17 bases between.

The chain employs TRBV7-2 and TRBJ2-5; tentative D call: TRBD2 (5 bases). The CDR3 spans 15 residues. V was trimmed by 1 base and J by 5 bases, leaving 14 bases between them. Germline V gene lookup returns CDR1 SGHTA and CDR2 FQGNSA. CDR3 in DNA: TGTGCCAGCAGCTTAGTAACGGGGTTGGGGGAGACCCAGTACTTC. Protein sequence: CASSLVTGLGETQYF.

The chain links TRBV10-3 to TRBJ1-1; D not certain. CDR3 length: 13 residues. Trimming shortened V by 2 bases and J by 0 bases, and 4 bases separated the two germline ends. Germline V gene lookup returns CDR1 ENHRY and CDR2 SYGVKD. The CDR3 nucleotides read TGTGCCATCAGTGAGGACATGAACACTGAAGCTTTCTTT. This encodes CAISEDMNTEAFF.

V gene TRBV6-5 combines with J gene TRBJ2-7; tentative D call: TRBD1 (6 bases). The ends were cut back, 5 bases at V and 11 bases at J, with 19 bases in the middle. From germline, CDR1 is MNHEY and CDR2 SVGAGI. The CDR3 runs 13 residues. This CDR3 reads CASSTSGDIRKYF. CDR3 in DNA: TGTGCCAGCAGTACGTCAGGGGATATTAGGAAGTACTTC.

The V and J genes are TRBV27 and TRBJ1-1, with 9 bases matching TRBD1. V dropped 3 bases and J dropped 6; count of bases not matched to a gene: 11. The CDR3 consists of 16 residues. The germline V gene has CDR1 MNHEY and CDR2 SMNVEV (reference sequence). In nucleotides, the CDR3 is TGTGCCAGCAGTTTGGGGACAGGGAAGGGAGAATCTGAAGCTTTCTTT. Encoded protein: CASSLGTGKGESEAFF.

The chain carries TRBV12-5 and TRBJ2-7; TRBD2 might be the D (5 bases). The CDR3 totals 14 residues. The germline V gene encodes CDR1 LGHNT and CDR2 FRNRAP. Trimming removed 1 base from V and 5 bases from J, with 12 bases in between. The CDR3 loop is CASGLAEVAHEQYF. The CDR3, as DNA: TGTGCTAGTGGTTTGGCGGAGGTAGCGCACGAGCAGTACTTC.

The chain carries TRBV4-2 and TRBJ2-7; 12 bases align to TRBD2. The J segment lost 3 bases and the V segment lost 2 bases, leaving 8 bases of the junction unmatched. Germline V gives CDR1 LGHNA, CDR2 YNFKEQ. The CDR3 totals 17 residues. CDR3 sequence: CASSQTGRTSGIYEQYF. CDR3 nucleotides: TGTGCCAGCAGCCAAACCGGGAGGACTAGCGGGATCTACGAGCAGTACTTC.

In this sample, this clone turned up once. CDR3 bases: TGTGCCAGCAGTTTCCCCTCTAACCGGGGGACAGATGAGCAGTTCTTC. As protein: CASSFPSNRGTDEQFF. The V call is TRBV6-6, the J call TRBJ2-1, with a tentative D call TRBD1 (7 bases). Germline V gene sequence: CDR1 MNHNY, CDR2 SVGAGI (reference sequence). The V end lost 4 bases, the J end lost 8 bases, and 21 bases lay between the germline ends. The CDR3 contains 16 residues.

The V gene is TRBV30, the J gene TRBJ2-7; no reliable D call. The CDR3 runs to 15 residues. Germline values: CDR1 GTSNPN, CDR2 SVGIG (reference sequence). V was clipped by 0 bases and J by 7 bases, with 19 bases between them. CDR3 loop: CAWSVGSGSKLEQYF. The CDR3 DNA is TGTGCCTGGAGTGTAGGTTCAGGCTCCAAGTTGGAGCAGTACTTC. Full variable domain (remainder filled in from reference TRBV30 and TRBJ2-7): SQTIHQWPATLVQPVGSPLSLECTVEGTSNPNLYWYRQAAGRGLQLLFYSVGIGQISSEVPQNLSASRPQDRQFILSSKKLLLSDSGFYLCAWSVGSGSKLEQYFGPGTRLTVT.

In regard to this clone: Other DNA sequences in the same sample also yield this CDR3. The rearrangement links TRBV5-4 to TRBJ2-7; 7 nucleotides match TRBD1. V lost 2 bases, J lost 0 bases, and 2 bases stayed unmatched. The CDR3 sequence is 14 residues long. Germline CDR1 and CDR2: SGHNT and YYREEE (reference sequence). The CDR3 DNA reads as TGTGCCAGCAGCTTAGAGGGGGCCTCCTACGAGCAGTACTTC. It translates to CASSLEGASYEQYF.

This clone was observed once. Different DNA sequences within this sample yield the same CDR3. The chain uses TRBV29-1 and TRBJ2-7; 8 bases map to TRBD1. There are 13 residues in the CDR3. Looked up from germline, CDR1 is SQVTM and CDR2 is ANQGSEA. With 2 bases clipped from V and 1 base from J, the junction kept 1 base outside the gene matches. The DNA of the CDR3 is TGCAGCGTTGAAACAGGGGGGTCCTACGAGCAGTACTTC. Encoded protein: CSVETGGSYEQYF.

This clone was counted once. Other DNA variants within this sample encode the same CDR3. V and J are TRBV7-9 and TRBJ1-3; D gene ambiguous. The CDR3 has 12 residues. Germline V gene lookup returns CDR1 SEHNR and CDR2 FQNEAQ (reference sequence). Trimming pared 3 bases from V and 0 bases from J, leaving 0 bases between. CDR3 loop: CASSFSGNTIYF. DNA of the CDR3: TGTGCCAGCAGCTTCTCTGGAAACACCATATATTTT.

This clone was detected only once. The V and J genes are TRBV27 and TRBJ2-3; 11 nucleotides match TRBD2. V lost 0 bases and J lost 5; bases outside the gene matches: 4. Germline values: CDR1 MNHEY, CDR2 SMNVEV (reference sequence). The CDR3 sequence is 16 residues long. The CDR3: CASSLSLAGVVDTQYF. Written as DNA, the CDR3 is TGTGCCAGCAGTTTATCACTAGCGGGAGTTGTAGATACGCAGTATTTT.

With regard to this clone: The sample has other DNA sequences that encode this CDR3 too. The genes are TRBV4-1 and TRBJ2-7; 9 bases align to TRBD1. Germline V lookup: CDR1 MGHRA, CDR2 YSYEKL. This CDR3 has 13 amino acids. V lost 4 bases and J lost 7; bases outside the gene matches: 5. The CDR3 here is CASSLGQGLEQYF. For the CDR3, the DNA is TGCGCCAGCAGCCTGGGACAGGGCTTGGAGCAGTACTTC.

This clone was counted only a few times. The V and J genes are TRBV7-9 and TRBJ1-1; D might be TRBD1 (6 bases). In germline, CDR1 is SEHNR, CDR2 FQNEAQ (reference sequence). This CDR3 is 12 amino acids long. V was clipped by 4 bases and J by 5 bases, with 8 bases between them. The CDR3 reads CASSSTGTEAFF. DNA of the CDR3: TGTGCCAGCAGCTCTACAGGGACTGAAGCTTTCTTT.

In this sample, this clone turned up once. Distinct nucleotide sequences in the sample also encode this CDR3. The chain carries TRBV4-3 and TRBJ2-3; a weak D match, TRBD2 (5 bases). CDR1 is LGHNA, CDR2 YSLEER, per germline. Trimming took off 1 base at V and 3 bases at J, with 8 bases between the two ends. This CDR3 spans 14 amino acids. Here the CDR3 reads CASSQVEGTDTQYF. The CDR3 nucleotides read TGCGCCAGCAGCCAAGTCGAGGGTACAGATACGCAGTATTTT.

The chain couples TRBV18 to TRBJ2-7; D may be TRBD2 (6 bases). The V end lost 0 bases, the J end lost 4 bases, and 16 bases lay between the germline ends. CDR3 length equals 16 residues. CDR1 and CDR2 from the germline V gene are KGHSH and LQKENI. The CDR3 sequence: CASSPPGNWRVYEQYF. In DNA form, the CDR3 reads TGTGCCAGCTCACCACCGGGGAACTGGAGGGTGTACGAGCAGTACTTC.

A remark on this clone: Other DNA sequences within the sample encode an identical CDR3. The CDR3 sequence is CASSLGLNYEQYF. In DNA, the CDR3 is TGTGCCAGCAGCCTTGGACTAAACTACGAGCAGTACTTC. The V and J genes are TRBV9 and TRBJ2-7, with D possibly matching TRBD2 (6 bases). Per the germline V gene, CDR1 is SGDLS and CDR2 is YYNGEE. Trimming stripped 4 bases from V and 3 bases from J, with 11 bases between. CDR3 length equals 13 residues.

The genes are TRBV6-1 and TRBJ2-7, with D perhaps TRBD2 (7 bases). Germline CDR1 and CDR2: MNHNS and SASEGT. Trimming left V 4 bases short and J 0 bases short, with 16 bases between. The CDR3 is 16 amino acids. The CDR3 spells CASSAQGGFGSYEQYF. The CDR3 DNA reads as TGTGCCAGCAGTGCACAGGGAGGGTTTGGCTCCTACGAGCAGTACTTC.